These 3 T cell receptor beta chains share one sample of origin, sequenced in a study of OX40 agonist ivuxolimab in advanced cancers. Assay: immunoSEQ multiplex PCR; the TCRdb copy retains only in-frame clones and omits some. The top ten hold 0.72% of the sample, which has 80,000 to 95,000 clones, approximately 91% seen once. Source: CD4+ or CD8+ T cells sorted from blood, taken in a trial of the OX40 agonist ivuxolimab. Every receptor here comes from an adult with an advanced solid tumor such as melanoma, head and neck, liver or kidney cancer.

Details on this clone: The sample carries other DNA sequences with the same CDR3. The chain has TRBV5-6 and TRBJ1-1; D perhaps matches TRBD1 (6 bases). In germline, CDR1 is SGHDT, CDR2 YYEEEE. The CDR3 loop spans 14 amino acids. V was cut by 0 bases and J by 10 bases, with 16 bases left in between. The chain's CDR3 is CASSLEGGRPPAFF. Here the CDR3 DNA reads TGTGCCAGCAGCTTGGAGGGGGGGCGCCCCCCAGCTTTCTTT.

CDR3 amino acids: CASSLARGNEKSYEQYF. In DNA, the CDR3 is TGCGCCAGCAGCTTGGCCAGGGGGAACGAAAAGAGCTACGAGCAGTACTTC. The gene calls are TRBV5-1 and TRBJ2-7; 7 bases fit TRBD1. The CDR3 consists of 17 residues. Germline CDR1 is SGHRS and CDR2 is YFSETQ. V was pared by 0 bases and J by 3 bases, with 12 bases of the junction left unmatched.

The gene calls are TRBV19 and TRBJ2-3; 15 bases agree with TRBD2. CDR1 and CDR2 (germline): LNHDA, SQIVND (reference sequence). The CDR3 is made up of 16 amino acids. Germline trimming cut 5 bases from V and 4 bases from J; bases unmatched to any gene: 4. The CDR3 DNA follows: TGTGCCAGTAGTGCTCGGACTAGCGGGAGGGCAGATACGCAGTATTTT. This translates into CASSARTSGRADTQYF.